This TCR beta chain was captured in a study of OX40 agonist ivuxolimab in advanced cancers. Trimming took 4 bases from V and 1 from J; bases not matched to a gene: 0. Germline V lookup: CDR1 LNHDA, CDR2 SQIVND (reference sequence). CDR3 size: 13 residues. The protocol was immunoSEQ multiplex PCR, while the TCRdb copy is restricted to in-frame clones and leaves out a portion. The profile shows about 42,000 clones, 81% of them singletons. The rearrangement joins TRBV19 to TRBJ1-1; 7 positions match TRBD1. Material: CD4+ or CD8+ T cells sorted from blood, obtained in a trial of the OX40 agonist ivuxolimab. This TCR came from an adult with an advanced solid tumor such as melanoma, head and neck, liver or kidney cancer. The CDR3 loop reads CASSRQGNTEAFF. DNA of the CDR3: TGTGCCAGTAGTAGACAGGGGAACACTGAAGCTTTCTTT.